This TCR beta chain came from a study of T cells in tuberculosis. Study-wide findings and caveats: Active tuberculosis patients had shorter CDR3-alpha; the beta difference was nonsignificant.

On this clone itself: Its antigen is still unknown.

The method was immunoSEQ multiplex PCR; TCRdb's version includes in-frame clones alone and lacks a portion of them. The profile shows about 40,000 clones, roughly 94% of them singletons. This sample's time point: new active TB diagnosis, blood taken before or within 7 days of starting treatment. Unmatched junction bases numbered 17, after V lost 1 base and J lost 7 bases. The CDR3 is 18 residues long. In germline, CDR1 is LNHNV, CDR2 YYDKDF (reference sequence). Source: PBMCs, taken at tuberculosis diagnosis. The sequence was collected from an adult with tuberculosis. V is TRBV15 and J is TRBJ1-2, with 8 bases aligning to TRBD1. The CDR3 region is CATSRGQGARLGDFGYTF. Here the CDR3 DNA reads TGTGCCACCAGCAGAGGCCAGGGGGCGCGTTTGGGGGACTTTGGCTACACCTTC.